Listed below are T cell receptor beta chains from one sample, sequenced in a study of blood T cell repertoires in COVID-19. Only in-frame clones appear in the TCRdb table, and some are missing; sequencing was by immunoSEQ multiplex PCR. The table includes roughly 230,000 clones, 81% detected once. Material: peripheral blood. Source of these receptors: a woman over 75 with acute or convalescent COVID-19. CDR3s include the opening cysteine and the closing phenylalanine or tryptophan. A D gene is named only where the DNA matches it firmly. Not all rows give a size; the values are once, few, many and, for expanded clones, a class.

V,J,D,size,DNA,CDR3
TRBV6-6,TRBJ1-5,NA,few,TGTGCCAGCACCCAACTCAGCAATCAGCCCCAGCATTTT,CASTQLSNQPQHF
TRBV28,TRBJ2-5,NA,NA,TGTGCCAGCAGTGTAGGGACTCAAGAGACCCAGTACTTC,CASSVGTQETQYF
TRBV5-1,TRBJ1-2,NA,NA,TGCGCCAGCAGCTTACGACCAGGGGTCAACTATGGCTACACCTTC,CASSLRPGVNYGYTF
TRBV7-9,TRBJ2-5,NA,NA,TGTGCCAGCAGCTTATTTGGGCTAGCTCGTGGAGAGACCCAGTACTTC,CASSLFGLARGETQYF
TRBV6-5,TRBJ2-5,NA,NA,TGTGCCAGCAGCCTTTCGACTGGTTTGGAGACCCAGTACTTC,CASSLSTGLETQYF
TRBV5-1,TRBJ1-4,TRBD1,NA,TGCGCCAGCAGCTCAGGGGACAGGGGAGGCGAAAAACTGTTTTTT,CASSSGDRGGEKLFF
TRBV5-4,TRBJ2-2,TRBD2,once,TGTGCCAGCAGCCCGGGACTAGCGGGGAACACCGGGGAGCTGTTTTTT,CASSPGLAGNTGELFF
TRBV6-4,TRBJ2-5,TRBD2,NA,TGTGCCAGCATAGGGACTAGCGGGGAAGAGACCCAGTACTTC,CASIGTSGEETQYF
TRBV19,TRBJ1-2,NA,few,TGTGCCAGTAGTATACAGATCGGGGAGGGCTACACCTTC,CASSIQIGEGYTF
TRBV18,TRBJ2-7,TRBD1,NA,TGTGCCAGCTCACCGGGGACAGGGGATCCCTACGAGCAGTACTTC,CASSPGTGDPYEQYF
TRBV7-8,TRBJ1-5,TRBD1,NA,TGTGCCAGCAGCTTAGGGACAGGGGGCGTTCAGCCCCAGCATTTT,CASSLGTGGVQPQHF
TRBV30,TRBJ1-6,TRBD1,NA,TGTGCCTGGAGTGTACCCGGGACAGGGCAATCACCCCTCCACTTT,CAWSVPGTGQSPLHF
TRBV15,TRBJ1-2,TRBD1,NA,TGTGCCACCAGCAGCGGACAGGGGCAGGGCTACACCTTC,CATSSGQGQGYTF
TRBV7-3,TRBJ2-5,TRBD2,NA,TGTGCCAGCAGCCAAAGCCTTGGGGAGGGGGAGACCCAGTACTTC,CASSQSLGEGETQYF
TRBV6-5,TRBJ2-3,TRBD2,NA,TGTGCCAGCAGCATAGGGACTAGCGGGGGGTATACGCAGTATTTT,CASSIGTSGGYTQYF
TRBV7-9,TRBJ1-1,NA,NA,TGTGCCAGCAGCTTATCAGGGTGGGGCACTGAAGCTTTCTTT,CASSLSGWGTEAFF
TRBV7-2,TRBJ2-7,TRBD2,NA,TGTGCCAGCAGCGCAAGCGGGGGGCTTCCCTACGAGCAGTACTTC,CASSASGGLPYEQYF
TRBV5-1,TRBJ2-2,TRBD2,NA,TGCGCCAGCAGCTTGGTCGGGGGGACCGGGGAGCTGTTTTTT,CASSLVGGTGELFF
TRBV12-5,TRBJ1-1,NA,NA,TGTGCTAGTGGTTTGTCGGGGAACACTGAAGCTTTCTTT,CASGLSGNTEAFF
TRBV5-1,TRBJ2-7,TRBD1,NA,TGCGCCAGCAGCTTGGCCGAGGGGGCCTCCGAGCAGTACTTC,CASSLAEGASEQYF
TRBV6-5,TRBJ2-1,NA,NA,TGTGCCAGCAGTTACCCCCAGGGGGGCAATGAGCAGTTCTTC,CASSYPQGGNEQFF
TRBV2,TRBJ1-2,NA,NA,TGTGCCAGCAGTGAAGCCTCGGTTTACTATGGCTACACCTTC,CASSEASVYYGYTF
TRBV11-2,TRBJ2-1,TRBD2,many,TGTGCCAGCAGCTCCACTAGCGTACCTTACAATGAGCAGTTCTTC,CASSSTSVPYNEQFF
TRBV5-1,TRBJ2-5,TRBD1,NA,TGCGCCAGCAGCTCCACAGGGGCGGTGTACCAAGAGACCCAGTACTTC,CASSSTGAVYQETQYF
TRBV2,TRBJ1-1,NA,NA,TGTGCCAGCAGTATCACATACACTGAAGCTTTCTTT,CASSITYTEAFF
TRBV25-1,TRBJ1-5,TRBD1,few,TGTGCCAGCAGTGGGCCTGACAGGGGCGATCAGCCCCAGCATTTT,CASSGPDRGDQPQHF
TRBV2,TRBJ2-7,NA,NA,TGTGCCAGCAGTTCGGTTCGGCAGGGTCCCTACGAGCAGTACTTC,CASSSVRQGPYEQYF
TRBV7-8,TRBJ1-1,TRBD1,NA,TGTGCCAGCAGCCACGGGACAGGGGAAACTGAAGCTTTCTTT,CASSHGTGETEAFF
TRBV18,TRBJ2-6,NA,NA,TGTGCCAGCTCACCATCAGGGTCTGGGGCCAACGTCCTGACTTTC,CASSPSGSGANVLTF
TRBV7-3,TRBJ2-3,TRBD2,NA,TGTGCCAGCAGCTTAACCGGCGCGGGAGGCACAGATACGCAGTATTTT,CASSLTGAGGTDTQYF
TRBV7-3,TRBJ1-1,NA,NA,TGTGCCAGCAGCTTAGCGGACAGCACTGAAGCTTTCTTT,CASSLADSTEAFF
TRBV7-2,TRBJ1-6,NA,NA,TGTGCCAGCAGCTTAGAGGGGCGATTGAATAATTCACCCCTCCACTTT,CASSLEGRLNNSPLHF
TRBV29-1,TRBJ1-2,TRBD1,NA,TGCAGCGGACAGGGAGCTAACTATGGCTACACCTTC,CSGQGANYGYTF
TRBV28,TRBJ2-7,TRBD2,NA,TGTGCCAGCATGTCGGGGGGTTACGAGCAGTACTTC,CASMSGGYEQYF
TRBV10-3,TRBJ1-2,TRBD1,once,TGTGCCATCAGTGAGCCCGGGACAGGCTATGGCTACACCTTC,CAISEPGTGYGYTF
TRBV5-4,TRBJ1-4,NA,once,TGTGCCAGCAGCTTGGGGATGGGAGGAAACGGGGCTGGGGAAAAACTGTTTTTT,CASSLGMGGNGAGEKLFF
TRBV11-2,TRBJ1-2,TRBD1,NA,TGTGCCAGCAGCTCGCGGGACAGGAGGAACTATGGCTACACCTTC,CASSSRDRRNYGYTF
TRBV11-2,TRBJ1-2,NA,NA,TGTGCCAGCAGCGGACGGACAGTTGGCTACACCTTC,CASSGRTVGYTF
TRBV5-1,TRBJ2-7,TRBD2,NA,TGCGCCAGCAGCTTATCTAGCGGGAGGGCCCACGAGCAGTACTTC,CASSLSSGRAHEQYF
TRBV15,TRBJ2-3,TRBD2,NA,TGTGCCACCCGAGCGGGAGCAGATACGCAGTATTTT,CATRAGADTQYF
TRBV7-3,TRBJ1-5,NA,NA,TGTGCCAGCAGCCCAACGGGGGGTATCGGTCAGCCCCAGCATTTT,CASSPTGGIGQPQHF
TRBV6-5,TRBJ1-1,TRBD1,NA,TGTGCCACCAAGGATGTACAGGGGTGGGGGGAAGCTTTCTTT,CATKDVQGWGEAFF
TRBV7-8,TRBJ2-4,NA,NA,TGTGCCAGCAGCAATGACGCAGCAGGCATTCAGTACTTC,CASSNDAAGIQYF
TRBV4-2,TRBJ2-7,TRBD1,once,TGTGCCAGCAGCCGAGTGGGACAGGGGTCGCCCTACGAGCAGTACTTC,CASSRVGQGSPYEQYF
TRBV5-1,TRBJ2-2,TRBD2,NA,TGCGCCAGCAAGCATCGGACTAGCGGATCGAACACCGGGGAGCTGTTTTTT,CASKHRTSGSNTGELFF
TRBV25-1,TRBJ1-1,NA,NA,TGTGCCAGCAGTGAATGGGGGGTTGAAGCTTTCTTT,CASSEWGVEAFF
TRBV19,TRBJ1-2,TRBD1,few,TGTGCCAGTACTTCGACCGGGACAGGGAATGGCTACACCTTC,CASTSTGTGNGYTF
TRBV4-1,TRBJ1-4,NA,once,TGCGCCAGCAGCCAATCCTGGGCATCAGGGGAAAAACTGTTTTTT,CASSQSWASGEKLFF
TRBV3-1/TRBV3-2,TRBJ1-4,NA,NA,TGTGCCAGCAGCCCGGAAGACCAGGGAGGTGAAAAACTGTTTTTT,CASSPEDQGGEKLFF
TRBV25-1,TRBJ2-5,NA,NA,TGTGCCAGCAGCTTGGAGACCCAGTACTTC,CASSLETQYF
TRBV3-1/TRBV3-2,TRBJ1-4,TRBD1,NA,TGTGCCAGCAGCCCCTTCCGGACAGGATCCAATGAAAAACTGTTTTTT,CASSPFRTGSNEKLFF
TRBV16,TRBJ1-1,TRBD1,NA,TGTGCCAGCAGCCAATTTTGGGACAGGGTGAACACTGAAGCTTTCTTT,CASSQFWDRVNTEAFF
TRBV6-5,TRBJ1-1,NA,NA,TGTGCCAGCAGGATCGTCAGGGGTATGAACACTGAAGCTTTCTTT,CASRIVRGMNTEAFF
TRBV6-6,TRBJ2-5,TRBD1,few,TGTGCCAGCAGTACTCAAGACAGGGGAGGACAAGAGACCCAGTACTTC,CASSTQDRGGQETQYF
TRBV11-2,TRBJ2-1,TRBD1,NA,TGTGCCAGCAGCCACCGGACAGGGTACAATGAGCAGTTCTTC,CASSHRTGYNEQFF